The 29 T cell receptor beta chains given below trace back to one sample, sequenced in a study of T cells expressing NK-cell markers. TCRdb derives one entry per CDR3 protein from the 5' RACE reads, leaving out DNA. In total, the table holds over 200,000 distinct CDR3 sequences. Sequencing was performed on blood T cells: a sorted CD56 or NKG2C T cell subset, CD4+ or CD8+ T cells, or bulk PBMC T cells (not recorded which). The receptor set was obtained from a man aged 18 to 35 in good health.

V gene TRBV12-3 or TRBV12-4 combines with J gene TRBJ2-5; TCRdb's D gene call, TRBD1, goes unchecked for lack of DNA. The CDR3 is made up of 14 amino acids. The CDR3 reads CASSGGSSVKTQYF.

The chain recombines TRBV10-3 with TRBJ2-5; TCRdb indicates TRBD1, and absent DNA this call remains unverified. The CDR3 loop spans 14 amino acids. Germline V CDR1 and CDR2: ENHRY, SYGVKD. CDR3 residues: CASRTGGGQETQYF.

The chain employs TRBV12-3 or TRBV12-4 and TRBJ2-1. This CDR3 is built from 13 residues. CDR3 sequence reads: CASRGISYNEQFF.

The chain employs TRBV6-1 and TRBJ2-5. CDR3 length equals 13 residues. The germline CDR1 and CDR2 sequences are MNHNS and SASEGT. The CDR3 loop is CASSEGIWETQYF.

The chain employs TRBV30 and TRBJ2-3; TCRdb picks TRBD1, but there is no DNA to check that call. CDR3 length: 15 amino acids. Germline V gene lookup returns CDR1 GTSNPN and CDR2 SVGIG (reference sequence). CDR3 protein: CAWSKDRGATDTQYF.

The V call is TRBV6-1, the J call TRBJ2-1; TCRdb names TRBD2, which stays unverified in the absence of DNA. Germline V CDR1 and CDR2: MNHNS, SASEGT. This CDR3 is built from 19 residues. CDR3 sequence reads: CASSEAALGLAGFGNEQFF.

V and J are TRBV27 and TRBJ2-4; TCRdb reports TRBD1, a call that lacks DNA to check it against. CDR1 and CDR2 (germline): MNHEY, SMNVEV (reference sequence). This CDR3 contains 20 residues. The CDR3: CASSLEGRDRGRLAKNIQYF.

The chain employs TRBV7-3 and TRBJ2-7; the TCRdb call, TRBD1, lacks DNA for checking. The CDR3 sequence is 14 residues long. The germline V gene has CDR1 SGHTA and CDR2 FQGTGA. CDR3 loop: CASSWGQGQREQYF.

V usage is TRBV12-3 or TRBV12-4 and J usage is TRBJ2-2; TCRdb names TRBD2, which stays unverified in the absence of DNA. The CDR3 has 13 residues. The CDR3 sequence: CASSLPASGELFF.

This chain connects TRBV10-3 to TRBJ2-1; as DNA is missing, the TRBD2 call by TCRdb cannot be tested. Germline CDR1 is ENHRY and CDR2 is SYGVKD. This CDR3 region has 16 residues. The CDR3 reads CAISESNSGGYNEQFF.

The V and J genes are TRBV5-4 and TRBJ2-3; the TRBD2 assignment by TCRdb is unverifiable without DNA. Germline loops: CDR1 SGHNT, CDR2 YYREEE (reference sequence). The CDR3 loop spans 15 amino acids. The CDR3 protein is CASSWDSGALDTQYF.

The chain carries TRBV12-3 or TRBV12-4 and TRBJ2-2. CDR3 length: 14 amino acids. The CDR3 sequence: CASSFLAYTGELFF.

The chain links TRBV2 to TRBJ2-1; TCRdb selects TRBD2, and the lack of DNA leaves this call unchecked. The CDR3 has 21 amino acids. Germline V gives CDR1 SNHLY, CDR2 FYNNEI. The CDR3 sequence: CASSEPGFGGSGRHSYNEQFF.

The rearrangement links TRBV30 to TRBJ2-2. Germline assignment: CDR1 GTSNPN and CDR2 SVGIG (reference sequence). The CDR3 has 13 residues. CDR3: CAWVTRHGGELFF.

This chain links TRBV6-5 with TRBJ1-2; TCRdb's assignment of TRBD1 cannot be checked, as there is no DNA. Germline-derived CDR1 and CDR2 are MNHEY and SVGAGI. The CDR3 contains 11 residues. CDR3 amino acids: CASSRDGGYTF.

The genes are TRBV5-8 and TRBJ2-1; TCRdb selects TRBD1, and the lack of DNA leaves this call unchecked. The CDR3 is made up of 13 amino acids. CDR1 SGHTS and CDR2 YDEGEE come from the germline V gene. CDR3 protein: CASSPWGYDEQFF.

The chain employs TRBV19 and TRBJ2-5; absent DNA, TCRdb's TRBD1 call cannot be checked. Germline CDR1 and CDR2: LNHDA and SQIVND (reference sequence). The CDR3 has 15 residues. The CDR3 sequence: CASSPDGGRGETQYF.

The chain has TRBV6-1 and TRBJ2-3; TCRdb's D call of TRBD2 is untestable without DNA. The CDR3 has 17 amino acids. Germline-derived CDR1 and CDR2 are MNHNS and SASEGT. The CDR3 reads CASSPTGLAGGQSTQYF.

The CDR3 loop is CASSVTGARSEAFF. The chain combines TRBV5-6 with TRBJ1-1; TCRdb gives TRBD1 as the D gene, but with no DNA this cannot be confirmed. Germline CDR1 and CDR2: SGHDT and YYEEEE. The CDR3 consists of 14 residues.

This chain links TRBV6-2 or TRBV6-3 with TRBJ2-7; the D call of TRBD1 rests on TCRdb alone, since no DNA is present to check it. This CDR3 is 12 amino acids long. From germline, CDR1 is MNHEY and CDR2 SVGEGT. CDR3 sequence: CASRLQGDEQYF.

The V gene is TRBV6-6, the J gene TRBJ1-5. CDR1 is MNHNY, CDR2 SVGAGI, per germline (reference sequence). There are 13 residues in the CDR3. The CDR3 loop is CASNTLSNQPQHF.

This sequence joins TRBV29-1 and TRBJ2-5. The CDR3 contains 14 residues. Germline loops: CDR1 SQVTM, CDR2 ANQGSEA. The chain's CDR3 is CSVKQPTSRETQYF.

V gene TRBV5-5 combines with J gene TRBJ2-3; with no DNA, the TCRdb D assignment of TRBD1 cannot be verified. This CDR3 has 14 residues. The V gene's germline CDR1 is SGHKS and CDR2 YYEKEE (reference sequence). The chain's CDR3 is CASSFQGFTDTQYF.

The gene calls are TRBV18 and TRBJ1-1; checking the TCRdb D call of TRBD1 is not possible without DNA. CDR1 is KGHSH, CDR2 LQKENI, per germline. The CDR3 extends over 14 amino acids. CDR3 loop: CASSSGTENTEAFF.

CDR3: CASSQVGRNYNEQFF. The chain recombines TRBV4-2 with TRBJ2-1. Germline values: CDR1 LGHNA, CDR2 YNFKEQ. The CDR3 spans 15 residues.

The chain links TRBV20-1 to TRBJ2-3; TCRdb lists TRBD2, though no DNA is available to test this call. The CDR3 is 16 amino acids. Germline values: CDR1 DFQATT, CDR2 SNEGSKA (reference sequence). This chain's CDR3 is CSARAPPGLALDTQYF.

CDR3: CASSMMSGKGLAQHF. The V and J genes are TRBV19 and TRBJ1-5; no DNA is available, so the TRBD1 call from TCRdb remains unchecked. The CDR3 loop spans 15 amino acids. Germline CDR1 and CDR2: LNHDA and SQIVND (reference sequence).

The chain carries TRBV5-4 and TRBJ2-1; the TRBD2 assignment by TCRdb is unverifiable without DNA. This CDR3 is 15 amino acids long. In germline, CDR1 is SGHNT, CDR2 YYREEE (reference sequence). The chain's CDR3 is CASSLTSEAYNEQFF.

The chain is built from TRBV6-4 and TRBJ2-3. The CDR3 runs 14 residues. From germline, CDR1 is MRHNA and CDR2 SNTAGT. The CDR3 here is CASRTGLATDTQYF.